This is a list of T cell receptor beta chains from one sample in a study of blood T cell repertoires in COVID-19. Sequenced by immunoSEQ multiplex PCR; TCRdb stores in-frame clones only, minus some. The table has hundreds of thousands of clones, approximately 81% seen once; the top ten hold 3% to 4.5%. Sequenced: peripheral blood. The source is a woman aged 18-29 years with acute or convalescent COVID-19. Each CDR3 is given with its conserved first and last residue. Each record gives: V gene, J gene, D gene, clone size, CDR3 protein, CDR3 DNA. The D gene is left open where the match is weak. For some rows the clone size is stated as once, few or many, or as a class when expanded; others skip it.

V: TRBV11-2
J: TRBJ2-5
D: NA
size: NA
CDR3: CASSPPSEETQYF
DNA: TGTGCCAGCAGTCCTCCCTCCGAAGAGACCCAGTACTTC

V: TRBV4-1
J: TRBJ2-7
D: NA
size: NA
CDR3: CASSPPAGTYEQYF
DNA: TGCGCCAGCAGCCCCCCCGCAGGGACCTACGAGCAGTACTTC

V: TRBV4-1
J: TRBJ1-5
D: TRBD1
size: NA
CDR3: CASSQADRGQPQHF
DNA: TGCGCCAGCAGCCAAGCCGACAGGGGTCAGCCCCAGCATTTT

V: TRBV9
J: TRBJ2-7
D: NA
size: once
CDR3: CASSEQGHNYEQYF
DNA: TGTGCCAGCAGCGAACAGGGACACAACTACGAGCAGTACTTC

V: TRBV5-1
J: TRBJ1-2
D: NA
size: NA
CDR3: CASSLEAGIELGYGYTF
DNA: TGCGCCAGCAGCTTGGAGGCAGGGATCGAGCTGGGCTATGGCTACACCTTC

V: TRBV5-1
J: TRBJ2-1
D: NA
size: NA
CDR3: CASSIRSISSNEQFF
DNA: TGCGCCAGCTCCATTCGAAGTATTAGCTCCAATGAGCAGTTCTTC

V: TRBV24-1
J: TRBJ2-1
D: TRBD1
size: NA
CDR3: CATSGQQGAGHNEQFF
DNA: TGTGCCACCAGTGGCCAACAGGGGGCAGGCCACAATGAGCAGTTCTTC

V: TRBV30
J: TRBJ2-2
D: TRBD1
size: NA
CDR3: CACTTGDGTGELFF
DNA: TGTGCCTGTACTACAGGGGATGGCACCGGGGAGCTGTTTTTT

V: TRBV9
J: TRBJ2-3
D: TRBD2
size: NA
CDR3: CASSVDPGGLAGTTDTQYF
DNA: TGTGCCAGCAGCGTAGATCCGGGGGGACTAGCGGGGACCACAGATACGCAGTATTTT

V: TRBV5-8
J: TRBJ1-2
D: NA
size: NA
CDR3: CASSSAGRAGYTF
DNA: TGTGCCAGCAGCTCCGCGGGGCGTGCTGGCTACACCTTC

V: TRBV25-1
J: TRBJ1-4
D: NA
size: NA
CDR3: CASSGLGATNEKLFF
DNA: TGTGCCAGCAGTGGCCTAGGGGCAACTAATGAAAAACTGTTTTTT

V: TRBV18
J: TRBJ2-1
D: TRBD1
size: NA
CDR3: CASSGQGVSNEQFF
DNA: TGTGCCAGCTCGGGACAGGGGGTATCGAATGAGCAGTTCTTC

V: TRBV11-2
J: TRBJ1-3
D: TRBD1
size: NA
CDR3: CASSSGTAGNTIYF
DNA: TGTGCCAGCAGCTCCGGGACAGCCGGAAACACCATATATTTT

V: TRBV5-6
J: TRBJ1-2
D: TRBD1
size: NA
CDR3: CASSLAFGVRMEQGHGYTF
DNA: TGTGCCAGCAGCTTGGCTTTCGGCGTAAGAATGGAACAGGGGCATGGCTACACCTTC

V: TRBV5-6
J: TRBJ1-5
D: NA
size: NA
CDR3: CASSLNTGTRGVDQPQHF
DNA: TGTGCCAGCAGCTTAAATACAGGGACCCGAGGCGTCGATCAGCCCCAGCATTTT

V: TRBV28
J: TRBJ2-7
D: TRBD1
size: NA
CDR3: CASGWDSAAEQYF
DNA: TGTGCCAGCGGTTGGGACAGCGCGGCCGAGCAGTACTTC

V: TRBV3-1/TRBV3-2
J: TRBJ2-3
D: TRBD2
size: once
CDR3: CASSQVGGDWADTQYF
DNA: TGTGCCAGCAGCCAAGTGGGGGGGGACTGGGCAGATACGCAGTATTTT

V: TRBV27
J: TRBJ1-1
D: TRBD1
size: NA
CDR3: CASRPAVRSRGPNTEAFF
DNA: TGTGCCAGCAGACCTGCCGTTCGCTCAAGGGGGCCGAACACTGAAGCTTTCTTT

V: TRBV18
J: TRBJ1-2
D: NA
size: NA
CDR3: CASSPPEGLWYGYTF
DNA: TGTGCCAGCTCACCACCCGAGGGTTTGTGGTATGGCTACACCTTC

V: TRBV19
J: TRBJ1-1
D: NA
size: NA
CDR3: CASTEDTEAFF
DNA: TGTGCCAGTACCGAGGACACTGAAGCTTTCTTT

V: TRBV10-3
J: TRBJ2-1
D: TRBD1
size: NA
CDR3: CAVRTGEGDNEQFF
DNA: TGTGCCGTCCGGACAGGGGAAGGGGACAATGAGCAGTTCTTC

V: TRBV28
J: TRBJ1-2
D: NA
size: few
CDR3: CASSPGQPANYGYTF
DNA: TGTGCCAGCAGCCCCGGACAGCCTGCTAACTATGGCTACACCTTC

V: TRBV6-5
J: TRBJ1-2
D: NA
size: few
CDR3: CASSTGRNYGYTF
DNA: TGTGCCAGCAGCACAGGGCGCAACTATGGCTACACCTTC

V: TRBV6-6
J: TRBJ1-6
D: TRBD1
size: NA
CDR3: CASSRAGTGVSPLHF
DNA: TGTGCCAGCAGTAGAGCCGGGACAGGGGTTTCACCCCTCCACTTT

V: TRBV7-3
J: TRBJ2-1
D: NA
size: NA
CDR3: CASSLQGSMSSYNEQFF
DNA: TGTGCCAGCAGCTTACAGGGGTCGATGAGCTCCTACAATGAGCAGTTCTTC

V: TRBV29-1
J: TRBJ1-1
D: TRBD1
size: NA
CDR3: CSVGDRGNTEAFF
DNA: TGCAGCGTTGGGGACAGGGGGAACACTGAAGCTTTCTTT